The sequence of this T cell receptor (beta chain) was determined in a study of blood T cell repertoires in COVID-19 (dated by TCRdb to about 2020). In terms of the full investigation: Samples from collaborators originated in the United States, Italy and Spain and spanned both the acute and convalescent phases of COVID-19. The material from the prospective study consisted of cDNA or gDNA derived from T cells, B-cell-depleted T cells, or PBMCs. The dataset comprised deeply sampled blood TCRbeta repertoires from subjects exposed to, actively infected with, or recovered from COVID-19. The repertoires were released in a freely available public database meant as a resource for research on the immune response to SARS-CoV-2. The samples were drawn from the first 160 participants of the ongoing ImmuneRACE study and from over a thousand subjects provided by 6 global collaborators. The sample metadata nearly always contained a de-identified subject ID, COVID-19 status, age in years and sex. Where available, HLA class I and class II types were obtained from metadata supplied by the sample provider rather than from assay-based typing. Study-level results and caveats: The amount of clinical and demographic metadata varied by source and participant and was provided uncurated.

This clone was detected once. The specificity of this receptor is unknown. No qualities accompany the bases; no much larger clone lies one base away. TCRbeta CDR3 regions were amplified from genomic DNA by means of the immunoSEQ Assay, a bias-controlled multiplex PCR. The source study handled its data this way. The number of nucleated cells in each sample was estimated by amplification of reference gene primers within the assay. To quantify the absolute abundance of each unique TCRbeta CDR3 rearrangement, sequence reads were collapsed and filtered. For each sample, productive Simpson clonality was calculated as the square root of Simpson's diversity index over productive rearrangements. TCRdb re-hosts the immuneACCESS table, in-frame sequences only. Its copies lack some clones; in the studies checked, an unresolved V gene accounts for under half of them, and the cause for the rest is not known. The V and J calls and clone size come from that table; D and trimming were worked out from the DNA. Recorded for this sample are some 120,000 clones; 84% of them occurred a single time. The top ten hold approximately 12% of the sample.

Another Seattle source contributed samples from volunteer blood donors who had recovered from COVID-19. Each collaborating institution followed its own protocols to collect whole blood in K2EDTA tubes. Collaborator samples were shipped for TCRbeta analysis as frozen whole blood, isolated PBMCs, or DNA extracted from either sample type. CDR1 MDHEN and CDR2 SYDVKM are derived from the germline V gene. Trimming costs V 5 bases and J 0 bases, and their ends lie 10 bases apart. The CDR3 sequence holds 14 residues, the cysteine and phenylalanine included. The retained sequence is limited to the CDR3, 42 bases, with the frame set at the first base.

This sequence uses TRBV28 and TRBJ1-1; a tentative D match to TRBD1 spans 5 bases. The sequencing sample was made of peripheral blood. The sequence was collected from a woman aged 25-40 years who had recovered from COVID-19. The CDR3 region has the sequence CASSRRQLNTEAFF. The DNA reads as follows: TGTGCCAGCAGTCGACGACAGTTGAACACTGAAGCTTTCTTT.